This T cell receptor (beta chain) comes out of a study of a mutant IDH1 vaccine in newly diagnosed glioma. Study summary: Patients were pretreated with radiotherapy, temozolomide, or both, mostly both.

The CDR3 covers 16 residues. Germline V CDR1 and CDR2: LNHNV, YYDKDF (reference sequence). The ends lost 1 base at V and 6 bases at J; junction bases unmatched: 8. Noted time point: week 35, safety follow-up. One vaccine dose held 300 ug of mutant IDH1 20-mer peptide and came with topical imiquimod. Points on this clone: Antigen: not known.

Using immunoSEQ multiplex PCR, the repertoire was profiled, and TCRdb retains in-frame clones only, with some absent. The sample lists 53,000 or so clones, approximately 80% occurring once. The sequence derives from a man in his forties or fifties with glioma. This material consisted of PBMCs, taken from a glioma patient whose treatment included an IDH1 peptide vaccine. The chain employs TRBV15 and TRBJ2-1; 8 bases match TRBD2. The CDR3 region is CATSRGDSGAGNEQFF. In DNA form, the CDR3 reads TGTGCCACCAGCAGAGGAGATAGCGGGGCCGGCAATGAGCAGTTCTTC.